This TCR beta chain was recorded in a study of blood T cell repertoires in COVID-19. In the authors' methods: Nucleated cell counts were estimated from reference gene primer amplification. Data came from immunoSEQ multiplex PCR; TCRdb stores just in-frame clones and leaves some out. The V and J calls and clone size come from that table; D and trimming were worked out from the DNA. The sample contains over 200,000 clones, 65% to 90% of which appear only once. The sequence came from a human donor in a cohort sampled during active COVID-19. The sample consisted of peripheral blood.

CDR3 protein: CASEGQGSIVEYF. DNA of the CDR3: TGTGCCAGCGAGGGACAGGGGTCTATAGTGGAGTACTTC. This chain links TRBV2 with TRBJ2-7; 10 bases map to TRBD1. V trimming: 8 bases; J trimming: 11 bases; junction bases outside the gene matches: 12. This CDR3 contains 13 residues. Germline CDR1 reads SNHLY; CDR2 reads FYNNEI.